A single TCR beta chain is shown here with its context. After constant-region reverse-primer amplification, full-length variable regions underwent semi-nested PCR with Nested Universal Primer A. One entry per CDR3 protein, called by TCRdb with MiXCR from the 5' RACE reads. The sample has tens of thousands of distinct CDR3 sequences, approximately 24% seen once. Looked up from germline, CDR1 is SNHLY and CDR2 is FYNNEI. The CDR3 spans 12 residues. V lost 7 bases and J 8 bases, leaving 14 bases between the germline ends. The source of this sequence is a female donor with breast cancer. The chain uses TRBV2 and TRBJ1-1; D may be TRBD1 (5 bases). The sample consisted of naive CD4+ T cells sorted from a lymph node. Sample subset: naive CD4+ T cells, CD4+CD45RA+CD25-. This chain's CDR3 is CASTFTGLEAFF. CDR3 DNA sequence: TGTGCCAGCACGTTTACAGGATTAGAAGCTTTCTTT.